A single sample gave rise to the 26 T cell receptor beta chains below, sequenced in a study of regulatory T cells in long-lasting Graves disease. Libraries of TCR beta came from iRepertoire HTBI primers plus Arm-PCR of CDR3 regions. TCRdb used MiXCR to reprocess the multiplex PCR reads, holding one entry per CDR3 protein. The table records approximately 480,000 distinct CDR3 sequences, about 16% of them present only once. Time point meaning: newly diagnosed GD, antithyroid drugs for less than 3 months. Extracted RNA from PBMCs served as the source of the TCR library. This sample was shared with a second study, whose subject was T cells in Graves' hyperthyroidism and ophthalmopathy.

The sample was peripheral blood mononuclear cells (PBMCs), taken at new diagnosis, from a patient treated with antithyroid drugs. The origin of the receptors is a man aged 40-50 years with Graves disease.

This chain joins TRBV11-2 and TRBJ2-2; a weak D match, TRBD1 (6 bases). Germline loops: CDR1 SGHAT, CDR2 FQNNGV. This CDR3 is 14 amino acids long. V lost 4 bases and J lost 5, with 11 bases in between. The CDR3 DNA is TGTGCCAGCAGCTCCTACGGACAGACCGGGGAGCTGTTTTTT. It encodes CASSSYGQTGELFF.

Notes on this clonotype: A read error may be the cause here, since a much bigger clone is one base away. V and J are TRBV7-8 and TRBJ1-5; D not certain. The CDR3 totals 13 residues. CDR1 and CDR2 from the germline V gene are SGHVS and FQNEAQ. V lost 5 bases, J lost 5 bases, and 10 bases lay in between. The CDR3 region is CASSISTDQPQHF. Written as DNA, the CDR3 is TGTGCCAGCAGCATCAGTACGGATCAGCCCCAGCATTTT.

This clonotype was counted ten times or more. This rearrangement joins TRBV11-3 to TRBJ2-7; D is unclear. Trimming took off 0 bases at V and 4 bases at J, with 4 bases between the two ends. Germline V gene lookup returns CDR1 SGHNT and CDR2 YENEEA. The CDR3 is 12 amino acids. CDR3 DNA: TGTGCCAGCAGCTTAGAAGAGTACGAGCAGTACTTC. Translating gives CASSLEEYEQYF.

The V call is TRBV6-1, the J call TRBJ2-1; the D is unclear. Germline-derived CDR1 and CDR2 are MNHNS and SASEGT. The CDR3 spans 14 residues. The germline V and J ends were trimmed by 2 bases and 2 bases, with 7 bases remaining between them. This chain's CDR3 is CASSEYSTYNEQFF. The DNA for the CDR3 is TGTGCCAGCAGTGAATACAGCACCTACAATGAGCAGTTCTTC.

This clonotype was observed at least ten times. The chain is built from TRBV7-9 and TRBJ2-1; no clear D gene. Germline assignment: CDR1 SEHNR and CDR2 FQNEAQ (reference sequence). The V end was cut by 1 base, the J end by 13 bases, with 11 bases between. This CDR3 spans 12 amino acids. The chain's CDR3 is CASSLGSAVQFF. The CDR3 DNA sequence: TGTGCCAGCAGCTTAGGAAGTGCTGTTCAGTTCTTC. Full variable domain (rest looked up from reference TRBV7-9 and TRBJ2-1): DTGVSQNPRHKITKRGQNVTFRCDPISEHNRLYWYRQTLGQGPEFLTYFQNEAQLEKSRLLSDRFSAERPKGSFSTLEIQRTEQGDSAMYLCASSLGSAVQFFGPGTRLTVL.

The sample holds a few counts of this clonotype. The rearrangement links TRBV29-1 to TRBJ2-7; TRBD1 matches 8 bases. Germline V gene sequence: CDR1 SQVTM, CDR2 ANQGSEA. The V gene end was trimmed by 4 bases and the J gene end by 0 bases; junction bases not matched to a gene: 2. The length of the CDR3 is 13 residues. CDR3: CSVGTGPSYEQYF. As DNA, the CDR3 is TGCAGCGTTGGGACAGGGCCCTCCTACGAGCAGTACTTC.

This clonotype was seen many times. The chain links TRBV28 to TRBJ2-7; D unresolved. Germline loops: CDR1 MDHEN, CDR2 SYDVKM. The V end was cut by 6 bases, the J end by 2 bases, with 11 bases between. The CDR3 consists of 13 residues. The CDR3 coding sequence is TGTGCCAGCAGACGGACGGCAACCTACGAGCAGTACTTC. Translating it yields CASRRTATYEQYF.

Regarding this clonotype: Since a much larger clone is just one base distant, this may be a read error. The chain combines TRBV7-8 with TRBJ2-7; D call uncertain. The germline V gene has CDR1 SGHVS and CDR2 FQNEAQ. The CDR3 is 12 residues long. The germline V and J ends were trimmed by 5 bases and 7 bases, with 12 bases remaining between them. CDR3 bases: TGTGCCAGCAGCAATTTAAAGGATGAGCAGTACTTC. As protein: CASSNLKDEQYF.

This clonotype has just a few counts. V is TRBV2 and J is TRBJ1-6; possibly TRBD1 for D (5 bases). The CDR3 runs to 15 residues. Trimming cost V 7 bases and J 6 bases, with 16 bases left between them. Germline V CDR1 and CDR2: SNHLY, FYNNEI. The CDR3 here is CASTSGGGSNSPLHF. CDR3 DNA sequence: TGTGCCAGCACCTCGGGGGGAGGGAGTAATTCACCCCTCCACTTT.

This chain joins TRBV12-5 and TRBJ2-7; perhaps TRBD1 as D (7 bases). The CDR3 consists of 16 residues. Germline V lookup: CDR1 LGHNT, CDR2 FRNRAP. V was cut by 2 bases and J by 1 base, with 15 bases left in between. The CDR3 nucleotides are TGTGCTAGTGGTTTGTCCGGGTCAGGGGGGTCCTACGAGCAGTACTTC. Protein sequence: CASGLSGSGGSYEQYF.

This clonotype has a count of ten or more. This CDR3 reads CSARGQGKSGNEQFF. CDR3 in DNA: TGCAGTGCTCGGGGACAGGGCAAAAGTGGCAATGAGCAGTTCTTC. V and J are TRBV20-1 and TRBJ2-1; 9 bases agree with TRBD1. This CDR3 contains 15 residues. Germline CDR1 is DFQATT and CDR2 is SNEGSKA (reference sequence). J gave up 6 bases and V 5 bases, and 11 bases lay outside the gene matches.

In this sample, this clonotype turned up a few times. This sequence joins TRBV9 and TRBJ2-6; D gene unclear. Germline CDR1 is SGDLS and CDR2 is YYNGEE. This CDR3 has 15 amino acids. V gave up 3 bases and J gave up 4 bases, with 11 bases separating them. As DNA, the CDR3 is TGTGCCAGCAGCGACAGATTCCCAGGGGCCAACGTCCTGACTTTC. Translation: CASSDRFPGANVLTF.

In its sample, this clonotype was seen many times. The gene calls are TRBV7-6 and TRBJ2-1; 11 nucleotides agree with TRBD2. Germline V gene data show CDR1 as SGHVS and CDR2 as FNYEAQ. V shed 1 base and J 9 bases; nucleotides not matched to a gene: 14. The CDR3 covers 18 residues. The CDR3 DNA follows: TGTGCCAGCAGCTTAGGGCCCCCACTAGCGGGAGCGCGAAGTGAGCAGTTCTTC. It is translated as CASSLGPPLAGARSEQFF.

This clonotype occurred many times. This chain links TRBV5-8 with TRBJ1-1, with D unclear. Deletions cut 0 bases from V and 1 base from J, with 7 bases between. This CDR3 has 14 amino acids. CDR1 and CDR2 from the germline V gene are SGHTS and YDEGEE. CDR3 bases: TGTGCCAGCAGCTTGGAGCCAGGGAACACTGAAGCTTTCTTT. Translated: CASSLEPGNTEAFF.

At least ten counts were recorded for this clonotype. The chain links TRBV27 to TRBJ2-7, with D tentatively TRBD1 (5 bases). The CDR3 runs 14 residues. Between the trimmed V and J ends, which lost 6 bases and 3 bases, there was a span of 15 bases. Germline CDR1 MNHEY, CDR2 SMNVEV (reference sequence). The CDR3 nucleotides are TGTGCCAGCAGCTGGGCAGGGAAAGACTACGAGCAGTACTTC. Amino acid sequence: CASSWAGKDYEQYF.

V gene TRBV5-6 combines with J gene TRBJ2-3; TRBD1 might be the D (5 bases). This CDR3 contains 15 residues. Germline CDR1 SGHDT, CDR2 YYEEEE. The V gene lost 7 bases and the J gene lost 5 bases, with 20 bases spanning the gap. The CDR3 nucleotides are TGTGCCAGCTTGGTCAGGGCGAAAAGCGTAGATACGCAGTATTTT. It codes for CASLVRAKSVDTQYF.

At least ten counts were recorded for this clonotype. The junction departs from germline at one end; a sequencing error may be responsible. The chain carries TRBV3-1 and TRBJ1-2; TRBD1 agrees at 8 bases. The CDR3 is 14 residues long. The germline V gene encodes CDR1 LGHDT and CDR2 YNNKEL (reference sequence). The CDR3 DNA follows: TGTGCCAGCAGAGCAGGGGGCTCTGCGAGAGGCTTCACCTTC. Translated: CASRAGGSARGFTF.

This clonotype was picked up one time. The V gene is TRBV28, the J gene TRBJ1-1; 9 bases map to TRBD1. This CDR3 spans 17 amino acids. J gave up 7 bases and V 6 bases, and 18 bases lay outside the gene matches. Germline lookup yields CDR1 MDHEN and CDR2 SYDVKM. The chain's CDR3 is CASSQPGQGLMGVEAFF. CDR3 sequence (DNA): TGTGCCAGCAGCCAACCGGGACAGGGCCTCATGGGGGTTGAAGCTTTCTTT.

This clonotype was detected many times. The genes are TRBV7-9 and TRBJ2-1; 10 positions match TRBD2. Germline loops: CDR1 SEHNR, CDR2 FQNEAQ (reference sequence). J lost 7 bases, V lost 5 bases, and 11 bases had no gene match. The length of the CDR3 is 16 residues. Here the CDR3 reads CASSIPGLARENEQFF. The DNA of the CDR3 is TGTGCCAGCAGCATCCCGGGACTAGCGAGAGAGAATGAGCAGTTCTTC.

This chain uses TRBV5-6 with TRBJ2-2, with D uncertain. Trimming stripped 0 bases from V and 2 bases from J, with 11 bases between. Germline CDR1 SGHDT, CDR2 YYEEEE. CDR3 length equals 16 residues. The CDR3 here is CASSLAGSENTGELFF. The DNA for the CDR3 is TGTGCCAGCAGCTTGGCCGGATCGGAAAACACCGGGGAGCTGTTTTTT.

This clonotype was picked up many times. This chain's CDR3 is CASSSFRALTMNTEAFF. The DNA of the CDR3 is TGTGCCAGCAGTTCTTTCCGGGCCCTTACCATGAACACTGAAGCTTTCTTT. This chain joins TRBV6-5 and TRBJ1-1; D is undetermined. Germline CDR1 reads MNHEY; CDR2 reads SVGAGI. This CDR3 region has 17 residues. The germline V and J ends were trimmed by 4 bases and 0 bases, with 18 bases remaining between them.

This clonotype was seen ten or more times. The chain links TRBV7-9 to TRBJ2-7; D call uncertain. This CDR3 has 12 residues. V shed 1 base and J shed 7 bases, with 8 bases lying between them. CDR1 is SEHNR and CDR2 is FQNEAQ in the germline V gene (reference sequence). This CDR3 is CASSLDWGEQYF. In DNA, the CDR3 is TGTGCCAGCAGCTTAGACTGGGGAGAGCAGTACTTC.

This clonotype was counted a few times. The chain recombines TRBV20-1 with TRBJ1-4; D is undetermined. This CDR3 spans 13 amino acids. The germline V gene encodes CDR1 DFQATT and CDR2 SNEGSKA (reference sequence). V was shortened by 5 bases and J by 4 bases, with 11 bases between the two germline ends. CDR3 in amino acids: CSAFDMLNEKLFF. The DNA for the CDR3 is TGCAGTGCTTTTGACATGCTTAATGAAAAACTGTTTTTT.

This clonotype was picked up many times. The chain combines TRBV20-1 with TRBJ2-7, with D possibly matching TRBD2 (5 bases). In germline, CDR1 is DFQATT, CDR2 SNEGSKA (reference sequence). The CDR3 is made up of 14 amino acids. Trimming removed 5 bases from V and 7 bases from J, with 21 bases in between. In DNA form, the CDR3 reads TGCAGTGCTTCCTTGGGCTCCGCACGGGGAGAGCAGTACTTC. Protein sequence: CSASLGSARGEQYF.

This clonotype was seen at least ten times. The chain combines TRBV2 with TRBJ1-5; 10 positions agree with TRBD1. The length of the CDR3 is 16 residues. The junction had 4 bases not matched to a gene; V was cut back by 3 bases and J by 2 bases. Germline CDR1 and CDR2: SNHLY and FYNNEI. The CDR3 DNA reads TGTGCCAGCAGTGACGTAGGGACAGGGGGCAATCAGCCCCAGCATTTT. Translating it yields CASSDVGTGGNQPQHF.

In its sample, this clonotype was seen many times. J is TRBJ2-1 and V is TRBV2; a weak D match, TRBD2 (5 bases). CDR3 length equals 13 residues. Trimming shortened V by 4 bases and J by 8 bases, and 12 bases separated the two germline ends. The germline CDR1 and CDR2 sequences are SNHLY and FYNNEI. CDR3 coding DNA: TGTGCCAGCAGTGGATCTAGCTGGGATGAGCAGTTCTTC. This sequence encodes CASSGSSWDEQFF.